Listed here are 12 T cell receptor beta chains from one sample, sequenced in a study of blood T cell repertoires in COVID-19. Measured with immunoSEQ multiplex PCR; TCRdb has only the in-frame clones, and not every one. The data contain over 200,000 clones, around 83% of them singletons. Sequencing was done on a sample of peripheral blood. The receptors derive from a woman between 45 and 65 years old with acute or convalescent COVID-19.

V gene TRBV7-9 combines with J gene TRBJ1-2; tentative D call: TRBD1 (5 bases). Germline V lookup: CDR1 SEHNR, CDR2 FQNEAQ (reference sequence). This CDR3 comprises 15 residues. V lost 0 bases and J 7 bases, leaving 15 bases between the germline ends. CDR3 coding DNA: TGTGCCAGCAGCTTAGCGTTGGCAGGGAAAGGTGGCTACACCTTC. Translated, it gives CASSLALAGKGGYTF.

The gene calls are TRBV5-1 and TRBJ2-5, with D possibly matching TRBD1 (5 bases). With 5 bases removed from V and 5 bases from J, the gap between germline ends came to 19 bases. The CDR3 length is 15 residues. Germline V lookup: CDR1 SGHRS, CDR2 YFSETQ. The CDR3 sequence: CASRLASGKSETQYF. CDR3 DNA sequence: TGCGCCAGCAGACTTGCCTCAGGGAAATCGGAGACCCAGTACTTC. Supplemented by reference TRBV5-1 and TRBJ2-5, the full variable domain reads KAGVTQTPRYLIKTRGQQVTLSCSPISGHRSVSWYQQTPGQGLQFLFEYFSETQRNKGNFPGRFSGRQFSNSRSEMNVSTLELGDSALYLCASRLASGKSETQYFGPGTRLLVL.

Here the CDR3 reads CASSVASAPYNEQFF. CDR3 nucleotide sequence: TGTGCCAGCAGCGTAGCTAGCGCGCCCTACAATGAGCAGTTCTTC. The chain carries TRBV9 and TRBJ2-1, with TRBD2 as a possible D gene (6 bases). The V end lost 0 bases, the J end lost 2 bases, and 9 bases lay between the germline ends. The V gene's germline CDR1 is SGDLS and CDR2 YYNGEE. The CDR3 covers 15 residues. The full variable domain, its missing parts supplied by reference TRBV9 and TRBJ2-1, is DSGVTQTPKHLITATGQRVTLRCSPRSGDLSVYWYQQSLDQGLQFLIQYYNGEERAKGNILERFSAQQFPDLHSELNLSSLELGDSALYFCASSVASAPYNEQFFGPGTRLTVL.

This chain connects TRBV10-1 to TRBJ2-1; TRBD1 is a possible D gene (7 bases). CDR1 WNHNN and CDR2 SYGVQD come from the germline V gene (reference sequence). This CDR3 region has 15 residues. V shed 3 bases and J shed 5 bases, with 14 bases lying between them. The CDR3 spells CASSDGRGANNEQFF. CDR3 bases: TGCGCCAGCAGTGACGGCAGGGGGGCGAACAATGAGCAGTTCTTC.

This rearrangement joins TRBV27 to TRBJ2-5; 14 bases line up with TRBD2. With V trimmed by 5 bases and J by 7 bases, 6 bases remained unmatched. The V gene's germline CDR1 is MNHEY and CDR2 SMNVEV (reference sequence). This CDR3 spans 15 amino acids. As DNA, the CDR3 is TGTGCCAGCAGTCCGGGACTAGCGGGAGATGGGACCCAGTACTTC. Its protein is CASSPGLAGDGTQYF.

For the CDR3, the DNA is TGCAGTGCTAGAGATGAGGAGACCCAGTACTTC. It yields the protein CSARDEETQYF. V and J are TRBV20-1 and TRBJ2-5; D gene ambiguous. Trimming cost V 0 bases and J 5 bases, with 4 bases left between them. The germline V gene has CDR1 DFQATT and CDR2 SNEGSKA (reference sequence). The CDR3 sequence is 11 residues long.

The table lists this clone with a count of one. V gene TRBV5-4 combines with J gene TRBJ2-3; no clear D. CDR3 length equals 15 residues. With 9 bases removed from V and 0 bases from J, the gap between germline ends came to 17 bases. Germline CDR1 is SGHNT and CDR2 is YYREEE (reference sequence). CDR3 bases: TGTGCCATCCCATCGCGCGGAAGAAGCACAGATACGCAGTATTTT. Protein: CAIPSRGRSTDTQYF.

The chain carries TRBV10-3 and TRBJ2-3, with 8 bases identical to TRBD2. The CDR3 is made up of 18 amino acids. V dropped 5 bases and J dropped 9; count of bases not matched to a gene: 22. Germline V gene lookup returns CDR1 ENHRY and CDR2 SYGVKD. The CDR3 sequence is CAISRLGLVRGGLDTQYF. DNA for the CDR3: TGTGCCATCAGTCGACTAGGACTGGTTCGGGGGGGTCTTGACACGCAGTATTTT.

This rearrangement joins TRBV27 to TRBJ2-7; D is uncertain. The CDR3 loop spans 14 amino acids. Trimming took off 4 bases at V and 2 bases at J, with 12 bases between the two ends. Per germline, CDR1 MNHEY and CDR2 SMNVEV (reference sequence). CDR3 nucleotides: TGTGCCAGCAGTTCGTCACGCCAGACCTACGAGCAGTACTTC. Its translation is CASSSSRQTYEQYF.

This sequence joins TRBV3-1 (or the pseudogene TRBV3-2) and TRBJ1-6; D is unresolved. Looked up from germline, CDR1 is LGHDT and CDR2 is YNNKEL (reference sequence). The CDR3 totals 15 residues. V was cut by 4 bases and J by 9 bases, with 16 bases left in between. The DNA of the CDR3 is TGTGCCAGCAGCCCCTGGGGAGGGAGCGGTTCACCCCTCCACTTT. Amino acid sequence: CASSPWGGSGSPLHF.

The rearrangement joins TRBV2 to TRBJ2-5; the match to TRBD2 covers 10 bases. Unmatched junction bases numbered 7, after V lost 4 bases and J lost 2 bases. Germline CDR1 and CDR2: SNHLY and FYNNEI. The length of the CDR3 is 16 residues. CDR3 sequence: CASSAPSGGLQETQYF. The CDR3 DNA is TGTGCCAGCAGTGCCCCTAGCGGGGGTCTTCAAGAGACCCAGTACTTC.

Remarks on this clone: Other DNA sequences within the sample encode an identical CDR3. This sequence joins TRBV28 and TRBJ1-5; D not resolved. CDR1 and CDR2 from the germline V gene are MDHEN and SYDVKM. The CDR3 has 12 residues. V dropped 2 bases and J dropped 7 bases, with 6 bases sitting between them. CDR3 region: CASSLRVQPQHF. CDR3 DNA: TGTGCCAGCAGTTTACGGGTCCAGCCCCAGCATTTT.